This T cell receptor beta chain was identified in a study of T cells after yellow fever vaccination. In making TCR cDNA, 5'RACE template switching added a universal primer site and UMIs to it. TCRdb itself ran the 5' RACE reads through MiXCR, one entry per CDR3 protein. The data contain a few hundred thousand distinct CDR3 sequences, 15% to 20% of them seen just once; the ten biggest clones take up roughly a sixth. This clonotype was seen at least ten times. The target antigen is unknown. Findings of the study overall: Relatively few clonotypes were ones that appeared in both CD4 and CD8 compartments. Among primary-vaccination clones, most reappeared after the booster, at approximately 96% for CD4 and roughly 88% for CD8. Abundant clonotypes (contaminants from the bulk population) could be present in FACS-sorted repertoires.

Germline assignment: CDR1 DFQATT and CDR2 SNEGSKA (reference sequence). The CDR3 is made up of 14 amino acids. The J segment lost 3 bases and the V segment lost 6 bases, leaving 7 bases of the junction unmatched. The TCR comes from a young man who received the YFV17D yellow fever vaccine. This material consisted of PBMCs, taken before the yellow fever booster vaccination. V usage is TRBV20-1 and J usage is TRBJ2-3; 9 bases align to TRBD2. In nucleotides, the CDR3 is TGCAGTGCCCCCCTAGCGGGACCAACAGATACGCAGTATTTT. Residues: CSAPLAGPTDTQYF.